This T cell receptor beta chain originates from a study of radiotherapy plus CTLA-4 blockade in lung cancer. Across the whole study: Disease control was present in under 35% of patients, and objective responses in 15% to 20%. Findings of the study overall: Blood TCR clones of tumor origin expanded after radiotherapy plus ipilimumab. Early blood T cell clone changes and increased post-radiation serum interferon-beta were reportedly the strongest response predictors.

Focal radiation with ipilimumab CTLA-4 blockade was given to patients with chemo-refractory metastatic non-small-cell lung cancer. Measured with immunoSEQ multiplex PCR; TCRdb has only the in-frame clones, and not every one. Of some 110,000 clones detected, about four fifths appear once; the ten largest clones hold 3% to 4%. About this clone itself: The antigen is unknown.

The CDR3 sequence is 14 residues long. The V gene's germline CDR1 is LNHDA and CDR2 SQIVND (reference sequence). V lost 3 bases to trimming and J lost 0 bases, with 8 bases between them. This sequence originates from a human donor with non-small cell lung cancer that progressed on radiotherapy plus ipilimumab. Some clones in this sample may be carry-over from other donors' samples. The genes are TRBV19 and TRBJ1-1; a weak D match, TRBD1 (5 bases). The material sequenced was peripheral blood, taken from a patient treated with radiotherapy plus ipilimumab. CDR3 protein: CASSMGRVNTEAFF. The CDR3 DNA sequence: TGTGCCAGTAGTATGGGCAGGGTGAACACTGAAGCTTTCTTT. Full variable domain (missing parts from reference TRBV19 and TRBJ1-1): DGGITQSPKYLFRKEGQNVTLSCEQNLNHDAMYWYRQDPGQGLRLIYYSQIVNDFQKGDIAEGYSVSREKKESFPLTVTSAQKNPTAFYLCASSMGRVNTEAFFGQGTRLTVV.